Listed below are T cell receptor beta chains from one sample, sequenced in a study of CD8 T cells in Susac syndrome. TCRdb recomputed calls from the immunoSEQ multiplex PCR reads with MiXCR, one row per CDR3 protein. The sample lists 150,000 to 250,000 distinct CDR3 sequences; more than 90% were seen once. The sequenced material came from CD4+ T cells from PBMCs. The source of these receptors is a human donor with multiple sclerosis. Both conserved end residues are trimmed from each CDR3. Fields, in order: V gene, J gene, CDR3 protein.

v_gene: TRBV20-1
j_gene: TRBJ2-3
CDR3aa: SARGLLTDTQY

v_gene: TRBV30
j_gene: TRBJ2-3
CDR3aa: SRGVLDTQY

v_gene: TRBV27
j_gene: TRBJ1-5
CDR3aa: ASSPRGQPQH

v_gene: TRBV20-1
j_gene: TRBJ1-3
CDR3aa: SAGRTGAGNTIY

v_gene: TRBV30
j_gene: TRBJ1-4
CDR3aa: AWSVQGPEKLF

v_gene: TRBV20-1
j_gene: TRBJ1-6
CDR3aa: SAREGGSPLH

v_gene: TRBV3-1
j_gene: TRBJ2-7
CDR3aa: ASSQDGTTEQY

v_gene: TRBV10-2
j_gene: TRBJ1-1
CDR3aa: ASRPSDRGRGAF

v_gene: TRBV30
j_gene: TRBJ2-1
CDR3aa: AWSRLHQQF

v_gene: TRBV7-8
j_gene: TRBJ2-3
CDR3aa: ASSFRQGSTDTQY

v_gene: TRBV20-1
j_gene: TRBJ2-1
CDR3aa: SAGGIRNEQF

v_gene: TRBV27
j_gene: TRBJ1-2
CDR3aa: ASSPRQEKGYGYT

v_gene: TRBV18
j_gene: TRBJ2-1
CDR3aa: ASSPPAPVGEQF

v_gene: TRBV10-3
j_gene: TRBJ2-7
CDR3aa: AISATSVLTYEQY